The present T cell receptor beta chain was sequenced within a study of blood T cell repertoires in COVID-19. As for the study in general: PBMCs, B-cell-depleted T cells, or T cells were the source of the cDNA or gDNA that made up the material.

Authors' methods: Reference gene primers were amplified, and this amplification served to estimate nucleated cell counts. Data came from immunoSEQ multiplex PCR; TCRdb stores just in-frame clones and leaves some out. That table gives V, J and clone size, and the DNA gave D and trimming. The data show about 69,000 clones, roughly 85% seen once. Per germline, CDR1 SGHTA and CDR2 FQGTGA. V shed 4 bases and J 2 bases; nucleotides not matched to a gene: 5. CDR3 length: 15 residues. The rearrangement links TRBV7-3 to TRBJ2-7; 10 nucleotides align to TRBD1. This sequence was found in an elderly woman with acute or convalescent COVID-19. The sample taken for sequencing was peripheral blood. The CDR3: CASSSAGTGAYEQYF. CDR3 bases: TGTGCCAGCAGCTCCGCCGGGACAGGGGCCTACGAGCAGTACTTC.